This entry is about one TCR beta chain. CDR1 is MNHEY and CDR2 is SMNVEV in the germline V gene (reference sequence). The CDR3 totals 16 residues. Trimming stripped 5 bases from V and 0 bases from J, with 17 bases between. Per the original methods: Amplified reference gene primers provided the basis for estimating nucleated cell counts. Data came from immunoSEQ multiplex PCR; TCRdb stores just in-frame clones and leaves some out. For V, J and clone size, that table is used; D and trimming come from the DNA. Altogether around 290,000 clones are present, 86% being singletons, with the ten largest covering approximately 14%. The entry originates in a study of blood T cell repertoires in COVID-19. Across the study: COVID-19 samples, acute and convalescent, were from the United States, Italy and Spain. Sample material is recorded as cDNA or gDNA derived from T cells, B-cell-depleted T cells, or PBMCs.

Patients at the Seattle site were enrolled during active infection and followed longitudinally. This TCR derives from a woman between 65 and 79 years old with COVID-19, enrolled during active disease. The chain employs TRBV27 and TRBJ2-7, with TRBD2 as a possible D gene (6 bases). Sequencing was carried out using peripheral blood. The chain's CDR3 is CASSDLGGRTSYEQYF. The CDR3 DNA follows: TGTGCCAGCAGTGACCTTGGTGGGAGGACCTCCTACGAGCAGTACTTC.